These 5 T cell receptor beta chains share one sample of origin, sequenced in a study of blood T cell repertoires in COVID-19 (dated by TCRdb to about 2020). Libraries were constructed by the immunoSEQ multiplex PCR assay. The source is immuneACCESS, and TCRdb retained only in-frame sequences with V and J called. Part of the clones is not carried over; for the studies checked, unresolved V genes explain less than half of this, and the remainder is unexplained. This sample is represented by 45,000 to 50,000 clones; approximately 89% of them were singletons. Of the sample, about 7.5% is held by the ten largest clones. Material for sequencing was peripheral blood. These receptors were taken from a man aged 50 or older with acute or convalescent COVID-19.

This clone has only one observation. The J gene is TRBJ2-1, the V gene TRBV18; D is unresolved. In germline, CDR1 is KGHSH, CDR2 LQKENI. The CDR3 extends over 13 amino acids. V was trimmed by 3 bases and J by 5 bases, leaving 8 bases between them. This CDR3 is CASSPVLDNEQFF. The CDR3 DNA follows: TGTGCCAGCTCACCGGTCTTAGACAATGAGCAGTTCTTC.

The chain couples TRBV6-5 to TRBJ1-2, with TRBD1 as a possible D gene (6 bases). Germline V gene data show CDR1 as MNHEY and CDR2 as SVGAGI. The CDR3 is 13 amino acids. V lost 5 bases, J lost 6 bases, and 13 bases lay in between. CDR3 nucleotide sequence: TGTGCCAGCAGTCGTGCAGGGGTCCATGGCTACACCTTC. Its protein product is CASSRAGVHGYTF.

The chain recombines TRBV5-1 with TRBJ2-7; TRBD1 matches 7 bases. Unmatched junction bases numbered 5, after V lost 3 bases and J lost 2 bases. This CDR3 is built from 14 residues. Germline loops: CDR1 SGHRS, CDR2 YFSETQ. The CDR3: CASSSGTETYEQYF. DNA of the CDR3: TGCGCCAGCAGCTCTGGGACAGAAACCTACGAGCAGTACTTC.

J is TRBJ2-7 and V is TRBV5-1, with a weak D call TRBD1 (6 bases). CDR1 SGHRS and CDR2 YFSETQ come from the germline V gene. The V end was cut by 4 bases, the J end by 0 bases, with 17 bases between. The CDR3 has 16 residues. The CDR3 DNA is TGCGCCAGCAGCCCCGGCGGCAGGGGACCCTCCTACGAGCAGTACTTC. Translation: CASSPGGRGPSYEQYF.

The V and J genes are TRBV4-1 and TRBJ1-5; tentative D call: TRBD1 (5 bases). V was trimmed by 0 bases and J by 0 bases, leaving 9 bases between them. The V gene's germline CDR1 is MGHRA and CDR2 YSYEKL. This CDR3 is built from 16 residues. The CDR3, as DNA: TGCGCCAGCAGCCAAGATAGGACAACTAGCAATCAGCCCCAGCATTTT. Protein: CASSQDRTTSNQPQHF.